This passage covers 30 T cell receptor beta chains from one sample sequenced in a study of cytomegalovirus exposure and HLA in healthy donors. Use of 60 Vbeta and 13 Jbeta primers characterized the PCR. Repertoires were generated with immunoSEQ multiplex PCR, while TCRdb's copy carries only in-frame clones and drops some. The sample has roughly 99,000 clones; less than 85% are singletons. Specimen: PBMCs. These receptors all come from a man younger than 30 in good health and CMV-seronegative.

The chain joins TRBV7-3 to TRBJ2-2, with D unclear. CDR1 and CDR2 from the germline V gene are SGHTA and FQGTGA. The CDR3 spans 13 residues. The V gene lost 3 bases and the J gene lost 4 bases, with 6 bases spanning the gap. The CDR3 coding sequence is TGTGCCAGCAGCTTCACAGTCACCGGGGAGCTGTTTTTT. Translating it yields CASSFTVTGELFF.

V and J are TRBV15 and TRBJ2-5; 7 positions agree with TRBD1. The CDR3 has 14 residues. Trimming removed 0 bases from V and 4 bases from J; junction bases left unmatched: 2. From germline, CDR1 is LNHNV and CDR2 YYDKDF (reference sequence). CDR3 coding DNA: TGTGCCACCAGCAGAGACCGGGACAGAGAGACCCAGTACTTC. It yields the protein CATSRDRDRETQYF.

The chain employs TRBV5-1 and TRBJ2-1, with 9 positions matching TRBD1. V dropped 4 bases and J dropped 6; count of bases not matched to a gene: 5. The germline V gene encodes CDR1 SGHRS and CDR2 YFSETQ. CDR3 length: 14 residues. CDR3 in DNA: TGCGCCAGCAGCGGGGGACAGGGAGCCAATGAGCAGTTCTTC. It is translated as CASSGGQGANEQFF.

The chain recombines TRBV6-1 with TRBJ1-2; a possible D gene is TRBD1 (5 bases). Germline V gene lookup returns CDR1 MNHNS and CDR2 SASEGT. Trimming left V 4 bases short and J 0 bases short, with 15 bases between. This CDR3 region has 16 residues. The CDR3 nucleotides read TGTGCCAGCAGTGCATTTCAGACAGTAACTAACTATGGCTACACCTTC. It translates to CASSAFQTVTNYGYTF.

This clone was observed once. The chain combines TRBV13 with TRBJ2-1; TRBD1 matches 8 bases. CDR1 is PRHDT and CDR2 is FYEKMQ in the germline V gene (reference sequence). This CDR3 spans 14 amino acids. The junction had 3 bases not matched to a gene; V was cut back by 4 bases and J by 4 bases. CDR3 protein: CASSSRQGYNEQFF. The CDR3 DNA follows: TGTGCCAGCAGCTCGAGACAGGGGTACAATGAGCAGTTCTTC.

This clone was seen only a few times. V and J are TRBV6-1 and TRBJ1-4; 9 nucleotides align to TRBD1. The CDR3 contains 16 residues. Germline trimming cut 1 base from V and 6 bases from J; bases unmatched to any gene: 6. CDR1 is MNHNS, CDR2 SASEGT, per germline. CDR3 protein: CASSEEGGTGYEKLFF. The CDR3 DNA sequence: TGTGCCAGCAGTGAAGAGGGTGGGACAGGGTATGAAAAACTGTTTTTT.

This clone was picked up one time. The CDR3 region is CASSPGGLNTEAFF. The CDR3, as DNA: TGTGCCAGCAGCCCCGGCGGGTTGAACACTGAAGCTTTCTTT. The V and J genes are TRBV7-9 and TRBJ1-1, with D uncertain. Deletions cut 5 bases from V and 0 bases from J, with 10 bases between. The CDR3 is made up of 14 amino acids. Germline CDR1 is SEHNR and CDR2 is FQNEAQ (reference sequence).

CDR3 DNA: TGCGCCAGCAGCTTGACTAGCGGGGGGCCCTCGGAGACCCAGTACTTC. This encodes CASSLTSGGPSETQYF. The chain carries TRBV5-1 and TRBJ2-5; 12 positions match TRBD2. J lost 5 bases, V lost 1 base, and 6 bases had no gene match. CDR1 and CDR2 (germline): SGHRS, YFSETQ. The CDR3 extends over 16 amino acids.

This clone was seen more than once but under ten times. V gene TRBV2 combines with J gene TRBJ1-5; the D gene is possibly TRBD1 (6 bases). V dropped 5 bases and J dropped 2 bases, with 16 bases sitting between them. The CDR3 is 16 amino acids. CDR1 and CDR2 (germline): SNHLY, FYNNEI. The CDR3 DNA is TGTGCCAGCAGTTCACCTACAGGGATCGGCAATCAGCCCCAGCATTTT. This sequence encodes CASSSPTGIGNQPQHF.

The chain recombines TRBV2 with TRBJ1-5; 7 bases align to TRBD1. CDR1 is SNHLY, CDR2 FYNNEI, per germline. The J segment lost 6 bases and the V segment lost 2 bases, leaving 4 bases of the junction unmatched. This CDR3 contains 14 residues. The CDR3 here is CASSETRGAQPQHF. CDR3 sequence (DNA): TGTGCCAGCAGTGAAACCAGGGGGGCTCAGCCCCAGCATTTT.

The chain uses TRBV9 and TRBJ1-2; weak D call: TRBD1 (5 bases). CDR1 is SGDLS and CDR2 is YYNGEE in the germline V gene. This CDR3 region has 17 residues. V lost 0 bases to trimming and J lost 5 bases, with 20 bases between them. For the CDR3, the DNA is TGTGCCAGCAGCGTAGGGCAGGGCCACCCCTCGCGGTATGGCTACACCTTC. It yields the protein CASSVGQGHPSRYGYTF. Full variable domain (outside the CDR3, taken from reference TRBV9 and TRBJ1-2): DSGVTQTPKHLITATGQRVTLRCSPRSGDLSVYWYQQSLDQGLQFLIQYYNGEERAKGNILERFSAQQFPDLHSELNLSSLELGDSALYFCASSVGQGHPSRYGYTFGSGTRLTVV.

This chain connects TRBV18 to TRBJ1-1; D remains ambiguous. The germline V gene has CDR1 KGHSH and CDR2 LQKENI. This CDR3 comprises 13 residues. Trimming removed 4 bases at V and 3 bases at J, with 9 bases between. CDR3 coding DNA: TGTGCCAGCTCACTCCGAGGGCACACTGAAGCTTTCTTT. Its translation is CASSLRGHTEAFF.

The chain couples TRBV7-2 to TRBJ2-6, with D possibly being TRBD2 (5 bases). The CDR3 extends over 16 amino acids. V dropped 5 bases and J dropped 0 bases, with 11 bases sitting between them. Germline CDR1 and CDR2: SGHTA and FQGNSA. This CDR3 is CASSPGRVSGANVLTF. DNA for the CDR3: TGTGCCAGCAGCCCCGGGCGGGTCTCTGGGGCCAACGTCCTGACTTTC.

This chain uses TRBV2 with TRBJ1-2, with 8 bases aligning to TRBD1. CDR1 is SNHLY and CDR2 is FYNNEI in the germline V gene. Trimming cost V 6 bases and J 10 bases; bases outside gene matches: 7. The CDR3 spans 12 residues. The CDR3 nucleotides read TGTGCCAGCAGGAGACAGGGGAATACCTACACCTTC. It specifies CASRRQGNTYTF.

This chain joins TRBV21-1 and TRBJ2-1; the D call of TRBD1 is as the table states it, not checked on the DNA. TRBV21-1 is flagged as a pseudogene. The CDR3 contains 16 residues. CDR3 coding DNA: TGTGCCAGCAGCACGTGGACAGGGTCGGGATACAATGAGCAGTTCTTC. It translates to CASSTWTGSGYNEQFF.

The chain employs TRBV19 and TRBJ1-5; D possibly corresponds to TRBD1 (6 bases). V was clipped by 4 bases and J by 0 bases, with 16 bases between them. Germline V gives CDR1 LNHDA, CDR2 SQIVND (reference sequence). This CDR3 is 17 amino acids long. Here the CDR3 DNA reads TGTGCCAGTAGTACACAAGACAGGCAGTATAGCAATCAGCCCCAGCATTTT. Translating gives CASSTQDRQYSNQPQHF.

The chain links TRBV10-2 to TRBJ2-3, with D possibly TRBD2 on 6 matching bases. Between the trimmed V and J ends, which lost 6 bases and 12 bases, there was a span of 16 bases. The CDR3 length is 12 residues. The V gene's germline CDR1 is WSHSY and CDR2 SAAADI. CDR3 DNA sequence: TGCGCCAGCAGGGCGGGGAGACGTCTACAGTATTTT. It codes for CASRAGRRLQYF.

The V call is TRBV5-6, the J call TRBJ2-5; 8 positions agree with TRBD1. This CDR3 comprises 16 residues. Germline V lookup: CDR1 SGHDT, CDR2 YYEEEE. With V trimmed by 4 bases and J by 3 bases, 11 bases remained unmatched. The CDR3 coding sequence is TGTGCCAGCAGCCCCTGGACAGGGTCGGAAGAAGAGACCCAGTACTTC. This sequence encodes CASSPWTGSEEETQYF.

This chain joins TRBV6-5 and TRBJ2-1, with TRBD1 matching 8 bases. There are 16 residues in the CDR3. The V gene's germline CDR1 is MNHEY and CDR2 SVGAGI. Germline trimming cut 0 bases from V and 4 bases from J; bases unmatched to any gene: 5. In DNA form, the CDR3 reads TGTGCCAGCAGTTACTCAGGGACAGGCCTATACAATGAGCAGTTCTTC. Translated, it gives CASSYSGTGLYNEQFF.

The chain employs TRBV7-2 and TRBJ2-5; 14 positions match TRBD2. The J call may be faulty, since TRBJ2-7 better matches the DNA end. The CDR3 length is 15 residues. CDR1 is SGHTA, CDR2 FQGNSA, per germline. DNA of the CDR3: TGTGCCAGCAGCCAGGGACTAGCGGGGGTTAACGAGCAGTACTTC. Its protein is CASSQGLAGVNEQYF.

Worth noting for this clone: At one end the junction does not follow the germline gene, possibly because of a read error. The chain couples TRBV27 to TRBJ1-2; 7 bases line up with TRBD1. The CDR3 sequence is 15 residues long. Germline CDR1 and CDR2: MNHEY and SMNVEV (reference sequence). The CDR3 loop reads CASSLSRQGEYGYPF. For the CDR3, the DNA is TGTGCCAGCAGTTTATCGCGACAGGGAGAATATGGCTACCCCTTC.

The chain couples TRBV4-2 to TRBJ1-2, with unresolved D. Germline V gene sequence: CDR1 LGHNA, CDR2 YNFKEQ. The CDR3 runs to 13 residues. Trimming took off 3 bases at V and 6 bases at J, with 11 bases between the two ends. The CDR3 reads CASSQASIDGYTF. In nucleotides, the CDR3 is TGTGCCAGCAGCCAGGCCTCGATTGATGGCTACACCTTC.

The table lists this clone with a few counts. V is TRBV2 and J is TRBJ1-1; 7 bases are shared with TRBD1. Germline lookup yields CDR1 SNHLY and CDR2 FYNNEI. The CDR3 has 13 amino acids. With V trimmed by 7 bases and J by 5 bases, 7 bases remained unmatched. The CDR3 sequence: CASIRGRLTEAFF. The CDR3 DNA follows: TGTGCCAGCATCAGGGGGAGGCTAACTGAAGCTTTCTTT.

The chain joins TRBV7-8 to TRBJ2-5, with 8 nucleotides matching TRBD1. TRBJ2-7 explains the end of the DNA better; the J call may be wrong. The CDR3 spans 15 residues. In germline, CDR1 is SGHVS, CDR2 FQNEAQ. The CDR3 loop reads CASSLTGTGAYEQYF. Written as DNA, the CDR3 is TGTGCCAGCAGCTTAACAGGGACAGGAGCCTACGAGCAGTACTTC.

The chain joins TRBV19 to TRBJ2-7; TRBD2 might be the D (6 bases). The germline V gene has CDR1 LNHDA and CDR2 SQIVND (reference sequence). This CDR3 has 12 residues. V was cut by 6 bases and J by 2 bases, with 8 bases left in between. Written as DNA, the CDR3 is TGTGCCAGTAGCGGGGGACCCTACGAGCAGTACTTC. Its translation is CASSGGPYEQYF.

The CDR3 DNA reads TGTGCCAGCAGCTTGAGATTCCCTAGCACAGATACGCAGTATTTT. Its protein is CASSLRFPSTDTQYF. The chain combines TRBV13 with TRBJ2-3; D is uncertain. Germline V gene lookup returns CDR1 PRHDT and CDR2 FYEKMQ (reference sequence). The V end was cut by 3 bases, the J end by 0 bases, with 10 bases between. CDR3 length equals 15 residues.

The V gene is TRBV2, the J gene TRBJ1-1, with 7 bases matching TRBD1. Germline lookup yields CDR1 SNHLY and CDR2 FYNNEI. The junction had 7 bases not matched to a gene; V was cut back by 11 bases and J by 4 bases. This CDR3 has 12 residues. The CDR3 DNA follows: TGTGCCGGCCAGACAGGGACCACTGAAGCTTTCTTT. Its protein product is CAGQTGTTEAFF.

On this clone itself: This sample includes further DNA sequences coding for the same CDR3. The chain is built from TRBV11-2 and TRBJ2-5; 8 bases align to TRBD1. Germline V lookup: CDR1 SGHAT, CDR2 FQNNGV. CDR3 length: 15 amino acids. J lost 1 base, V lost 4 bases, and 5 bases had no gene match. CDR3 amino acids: CASSSGDRPQETQYF. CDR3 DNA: TGTGCCAGCAGCTCTGGGGACAGGCCCCAAGAGACCCAGTACTTC.

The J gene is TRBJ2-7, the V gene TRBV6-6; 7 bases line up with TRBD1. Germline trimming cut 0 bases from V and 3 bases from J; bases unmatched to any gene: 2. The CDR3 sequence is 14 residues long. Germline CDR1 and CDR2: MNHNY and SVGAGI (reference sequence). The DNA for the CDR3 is TGTGCCAGCAGTTACTCAACAGGGGACTACGAGCAGTACTTC. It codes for CASSYSTGDYEQYF.

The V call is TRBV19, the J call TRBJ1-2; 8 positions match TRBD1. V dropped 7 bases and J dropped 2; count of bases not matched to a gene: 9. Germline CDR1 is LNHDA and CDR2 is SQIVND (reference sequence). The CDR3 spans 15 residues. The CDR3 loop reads CASTIRGPMNYGYTF. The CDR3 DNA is TGTGCCAGTACCATCAGGGGGCCGATGAACTATGGCTACACCTTC. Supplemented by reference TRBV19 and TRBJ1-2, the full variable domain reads DGGITQSPKYLFRKEGQNVTLSCEQNLNHDAMYWYRQDPGQGLRLIYYSQIVNDFQKGDIAEGYSVSREKKESFPLTVTSAQKNPTAFYLCASTIRGPMNYGYTFGSGTRLTVV.